This entry features one T cell receptor beta chain sequence. Its antigen is as yet unknown. The sample originates from a study of T-cell memory formation after mild COVID-19. Study as a whole: Across donors, TCR clusters were largely donor specific.

From the 5' RACE reads, TCRdb called clonotypes with MiXCR, one entry per CDR3 protein. The sample holds approximately 170,000 distinct CDR3 sequences, 13% seen once. Study conclusions and caveats: Clonal second-wave expansions that peaked on day 37 had unconfirmed SARS-CoV-2 specificity. Contracting CD4+ clones lay largely in CM and EM, with CD8+ ones residing in EMRA.

The germline gives CDR1 SEHNR, CDR2 FQNEAQ (reference sequence). The CDR3 runs to 14 residues. The germline V and J ends were trimmed by 3 bases and 2 bases, with 10 bases remaining between them. The chain links TRBV7-9 to TRBJ1-2; possible D gene TRBD1, 5 bases. The TCR sequence derives from a man aged 18 to 35 who had mild COVID-19 (a few samples of this study predate the infection). Cell type and time point are not known. What was sequenced was PBMCs or a T cell subset sorted from them (not recorded which). The DNA for the CDR3 is TGTGCCAGCAGCTTGGGGGTACAGAACTATGGCTACACCTTC. Translated, it gives CASSLGVQNYGYTF. Based on the CDR3 plus reference TRBV7-9 and TRBJ1-2, the full variable domain is DTGVSQNPRHKITKRGQNVTFRCDPISEHNRLYWYRQTLGQGPEFLTYFQNEAQLEKSRLLSDRFSAERPKGSFSTLEIQRTEQGDSAMYLCASSLGVQNYGYTFGSGTRLTVV.